This T cell receptor (beta chain) is drawn from a study of T cell responses to AZD1222 COVID-19 vaccine (dated by TCRdb to the early 2020s). Study-wide context: AZD1222 recipients given second doses at about 4 weeks or at about 12 weeks were pooled, since spike-specific TCR depth and breadth were not found to differ between the two schedules. Trial participants were enrolled into age subgroups of 18-55, 56-69 and 70-plus years, which contained approximately 150, 28 and 58 TCR-sequenced participants, respectively. A total of 240 or so trial participants underwent TCR sequencing, of whom some 200 had received two doses of AZD1222 and some 25 had received two doses of the MenACWY control vaccine.

Looking up the germline V gene yields CDR1 SGHRS and CDR2 YFSETQ. The trim is 1 base for V and 0 bases for J, with a gap of 11 bases between the germline ends. Taken from cysteine to phenylalanine, the CDR3 has 16 residues. The kept DNA is CDR3 alone, 48 bases in frame from the first base. The CDR3 regions of human TCRbeta chains were analyzed by immunosequencing. For the original study's pipeline: TCRs in the repertoires were compared against a reference library of SARS-CoV-2-specific TCRs that had been generated with the MIRA antigen-specificity platform. Breadth was defined as the fraction of unique TCRs that were SARS-CoV-2-associated, and depth was defined as the fraction of total T cells that were SARS-CoV-2-associated. Using the MIRA data, each spike-specific TCR was mapped to the spike region that the TCR reacts to and placed in a CD4 or CD8 class. Log10-transformed breadth and depth values were compared by one-way ANOVA with Sidak's multiple comparisons tests. In its TCRdb copy, this immuneACCESS table keeps in-frame sequences only and misses some clones. Where compared with another copy, unresolved V genes explain less than half of these, and the others have no known cause. V, J and clone size derive from that table, while D and trimming were established from the DNA sequence. For this sample the table gives around 120,000 clones, of which approximately 85% were detected only once. About 1.6% of the sample goes to the ten largest clones.

The investigation overall reported the following: Because no day 14 peak-response samples were available, the repertoires could be characterized only after the peak T cell response. Conclusions about previously exposed vaccinees are limited, since just 5 or 6 AZD1222 recipients were seropositive for SARS-CoV-2 at baseline. Reportedly, almost half of the unique spike-specific TCRs recognized epitopes lying outside the regions that are mutated in the B.1.351 and B.1.1.7 variants. The 56-69-year group was small, and its depth increase did not reach significance, likely because of low power. The whole spike protein was spanned by vaccine-associated CD4 TCRs, and dominant responses were seen in regions 160-218 and 743-854. After two AZD1222 doses, spike-specific TCR breadth and depth were significantly higher than at day 0 and than in MenACWY recipients. Participants were mostly white British, with more females than males. The authors suggested clonal diversity may have been underestimated.

Remarks on this clone: What this receptor recognizes is not known. It has no much larger one-base neighbor in the sample; base qualities were not kept.

The time point label, read with the paper, signifies: baseline before first vaccination. Vaccinee samples were obtained from the UK trials COV001 and COV002, which included a single-blind randomized controlled phase 2/3 trial of AZD1222 (ChAdOx1 nCoV-19) in healthy adults. For TCRbeta chain sequencing, PBMC samples were collected from trial participants at day 0 and at day 28 after the second dose. In this chain, TRBV5-1 is recombined with TRBJ1-3, with the D segment identity uncertain. This receptor was taken from an adult in good health. Specimen: peripheral blood, collected on day 0 of AZD1222 vaccination. The CDR3 region: CASSLMPGVSGNTIYF. The nucleotide sequence is given as TGCGCCAGCAGCTTGATGCCTGGGGTCTCTGGAAACACCATATATTTT.